This TCR beta chain emerged from a study of T-cell memory formation after mild COVID-19. General study results and limits: The study found contracting CD4+ clones mainly in CM and EM and contracting CD8+ clones in EMRA. CD4/CD8 balance characterized clones contracting day 15 to 85, and CD4+ skew characterized later expanders. In second-wave clones peaking day 37, SARS-CoV-2 specificity remained unconfirmed.

To note about this clonotype: The antigen remains unidentified.

V was trimmed by 2 bases and J by 0 bases, leaving 8 bases between them. The CDR3 extends over 14 amino acids. CDR1 is MNHEY and CDR2 is SVGAGI in the germline V gene. TCRdb re-derived calls from the 5' RACE reads in MiXCR, one entry per CDR3 protein. The sample holds about 430,000 distinct CDR3 sequences, 24% seen once. The V and J genes are TRBV6-5 and TRBJ2-7; no clear D. This TCR came from an adult woman who had mild COVID-19 (a few samples of this study predate the infection). Cell type and time point are not known. The sample taken for sequencing was PBMCs or a T cell subset sorted from them (not recorded which). The CDR3 sequence: CASSYDGFSYEQYF. CDR3 in DNA: TGTGCCAGCAGTTACGACGGCTTCTCCTACGAGCAGTACTTC.